The clone carrying this T cell receptor (beta chain) was counted a few times. The target antigen is unknown. Sequencing used cDNA as its template, made by extracting RNA and reverse transcribing it. TCRdb's table, derived via immunoSEQ multiplex PCR, lists solely in-frame clones and lacks some. This table holds some 100,000 clones, roughly two fifths found once. The entry originates in a study of CD8+ T cells in alopecia areata. Background on the study: Treated patients were given 5 to 10 mg oral tofacitinib twice daily.

Points from the study as a whole: Mice showed clearer TCR sharing than patients did, a gap that was possibly HLA-related.

Peripheral blood and lesional scalp punch biopsies came from alopecia areata patients. V was cut by 1 base and J by 1 base, with 10 bases left in between. The CDR3 is 15 residues long. The chain is built from TRBV23-1 and TRBJ1-1, with D unresolved. TRBV23-1 belongs to the ORF category, with a function that is uncertain. This TCR was sampled from a human donor with alopecia areata. Sequencing used CD4+ T cells sorted from blood. DNA for the CDR3: TGCGCCAGCAGTCAATTTTGCGGGTCGAACACTGAAGCTTTCTTT. Its protein product is CASSQFCGSNTEAFF.